This T cell receptor beta chain is drawn from a study of shared clonotypes between healthy human individuals. The repertoire was sequenced with immunoSEQ multiplex PCR; TCRdb's copy has only in-frame clones and lacks some. The sample has some 2.3 million clones, more than 80% seen once. The V segment lost 6 bases and the J segment 2 bases; nucleotides outside the gene matches: 6. The CDR3 has 14 residues. The germline gives CDR1 MNHNS, CDR2 SASEGT. Sequencing was carried out using naive CD4+ T cells from PBMCs. Subset described: CD45RA+ positively selected. The chain has TRBV6-1 and TRBJ1-2; 7 bases map to TRBD1. This TCR derives from a man younger than 30 in good health. Some clones in this sample may be carry-over from other donors' samples. The CDR3, as DNA: TGTGCCAGCAGCTTGGACAGGAAGAACTATGGCTACACCTTC. Protein: CASSLDRKNYGYTF.